These 14 T cell receptor beta chains were sequenced from one sample in a study of T cell repertoires in cytomegalovirus infection. TCRdb ran MiXCR on the reads and lists one entry per CDR3 protein. The sample lists approximately 500,000 distinct CDR3 sequences; approximately 15% were seen once. The sequenced sample was CD8+ T cells from PBMCs. These receptors were taken from a human donor in good health (CMV status not recorded). Some clones in this sample may be carry-over from other donors' samples.

The chain has TRBV11-2 and TRBJ1-2, with no clear D. CDR1 and CDR2 from the germline V gene are SGHAT and FQNNGV. The CDR3 spans 12 residues. Trimming left V 3 bases short and J 8 bases short, with 10 bases between. The CDR3 DNA reads TGTGCCAGCAGCTTCAGTCTGGAGGGCTACACCTTC. This gives the protein CASSFSLEGYTF.

The table lists this clonotype with a few counts. The chain couples TRBV3-1 to TRBJ2-7; perhaps TRBD2 as D (5 bases). CDR1 is LGHDT and CDR2 is YNNKEL in the germline V gene (reference sequence). V lost 3 bases, J lost 7 bases, and 25 bases lay in between. This CDR3 has 17 amino acids. The CDR3 DNA sequence: TGTGCCAGCAGCCAGTCGTTCGTCGGGAATTACTTGAGGGAGCAGTACTTC. It encodes CASSQSFVGNYLREQYF.

There are a few counts of this clonotype. This rearrangement joins TRBV24-1 to TRBJ2-5; D not resolved. V was shortened by 1 base and J by 7 bases, with 6 bases between the two germline ends. Per germline, CDR1 KGHDR and CDR2 SFDVKD. The CDR3 length is 12 residues. CDR3 nucleotides: TGTGCCACCAGTGATTTCACCGGGACCCAGTACTTC. Its protein product is CATSDFTGTQYF.

The sample holds a few counts of this clonotype. The chain is built from TRBV19 and TRBJ1-1; 9 positions match TRBD1. In germline, CDR1 is LNHDA, CDR2 SQIVND (reference sequence). The CDR3 loop spans 14 amino acids. Trimming took 5 bases from V and 3 from J; bases not matched to a gene: 4. For the CDR3, the DNA is TGTGCCAGTAGTTCTTGGACAGGGGACACTGAAGCTTTCTTT. It codes for CASSSWTGDTEAFF.

For this clonotype: Given the absence of the conserved phenylalanine or tryptophan at the CDR3 end, a read error is likely. V is TRBV15 and J is TRBJ2-1; a weak D match, TRBD2 (5 bases). Germline V gene lookup returns CDR1 LNHNV and CDR2 YYDKDF (reference sequence). The CDR3 has 16 residues. Trimming stripped 0 bases from V and 7 bases from J, with 16 bases between. CDR3 sequence: CATSREDEEVLNEQFL. Written as DNA, the CDR3 is TGTGCCACCAGCAGAGAAGATGAGGAGGTCCTTAATGAGCAGTTCTTA.

This clonotype was observed at least ten times. The V call is TRBV7-6, the J call TRBJ1-5; D not certain. The CDR3 contains 15 residues. V lost 1 base and J lost 4, with 11 bases in between. Germline CDR1 and CDR2: SGHVS and FNYEAQ. The CDR3 nucleotides are TGTGCCAGCAGCTTAGGAGGGATGGGGAATCAGCCCCAGCATTTT. This codes for CASSLGGMGNQPQHF.

This rearrangement joins TRBV30 to TRBJ2-1; the match to TRBD2 covers 12 bases. Germline loops: CDR1 GTSNPN, CDR2 SVGIG (reference sequence). This CDR3 has 18 residues. The ends lost 3 bases at V and 7 bases at J; junction bases unmatched: 16. CDR3 sequence reads: CAWRSGQGRLAGDNEQFF. Written as DNA, the CDR3 is TGTGCCTGGAGGTCGGGACAGGGGCGACTAGCGGGAGATAATGAGCAGTTCTTC.

The V gene is TRBV19, the J gene TRBJ2-7, with 9 nucleotides matching TRBD2. CDR1 LNHDA and CDR2 SQIVND come from the germline V gene (reference sequence). The CDR3 length is 14 residues. The trim removed 1 base at V and 4 bases at J, leaving 2 bases unmatched. CDR3 region: CASSIGAGGYEQYF. The CDR3 DNA sequence: TGTGCCAGTAGTATAGGAGCGGGGGGATACGAGCAGTACTTC.

This clonotype was recorded at least ten times. The chain joins TRBV7-9 to TRBJ1-1; 8 bases map to TRBD1. The junction had 8 bases not matched to a gene; V was cut back by 5 bases and J by 6 bases. The length of the CDR3 is 14 residues. Germline CDR1 reads SEHNR; CDR2 reads FQNEAQ (reference sequence). CDR3 nucleotide sequence: TGTGCCAGCAGCCCGGACAGGGTTAAGGCTGAAGCTTTCTTT. Its protein is CASSPDRVKAEAFF.

Only a few counts were recorded for this clonotype. The rearrangement links TRBV30 to TRBJ2-7, with D possibly being TRBD2 (6 bases). CDR1 and CDR2 from the germline V gene are GTSNPN and SVGIG (reference sequence). This CDR3 region has 15 residues. The V and J ends lost 3 bases and 2 bases respectively, with 17 bases between them. CDR3 loop: CAWSAWGAGTYEQYF. The CDR3 DNA sequence: TGTGCCTGGAGCGCCTGGGGAGCGGGTACCTACGAGCAGTACTTC.

This clonotype was seen once. The CDR3 is CASSLGQGAHYGYTF. The CDR3, as DNA: TGTGCCAGCAGTTTAGGACAGGGGGCTCACTATGGCTACACCTTC. The genes are TRBV28 and TRBJ1-2; 11 nucleotides line up with TRBD1. Looked up from germline, CDR1 is MDHEN and CDR2 is SYDVKM. Losses at the gene ends were 2 bases for V and 3 bases for J; bases not matched to a gene: 2. CDR3 size: 15 residues.

This clonotype was counted ten times or more. This rearrangement joins TRBV12-3 or TRBV12-4 to TRBJ1-2, with a possible D match to TRBD1 (6 bases). Trimming removed 4 bases from V and 7 bases from J, with 16 bases in between. The CDR3 totals 14 residues. This CDR3 is CASSSGQPISGYTF. The CDR3 nucleotides are TGTGCCAGCAGTTCCGGACAGCCCATTTCTGGCTACACCTTC.

This clonotype has ten or more counts. The chain is built from TRBV7-3 and TRBJ1-1; D uncertain. Germline CDR1 and CDR2: SGHTA and FQGTGA. The CDR3 sequence is 13 residues long. V was cut by 3 bases and J by 3 bases, with 8 bases left in between. CDR3 bases: TGTGCCAGCAGCTTTGACCTTGACACTGAAGCTTTCTTT. Translation gives CASSFDLDTEAFF.

The sample holds a few counts of this clonotype. J is TRBJ2-2 and V is TRBV7-9; tentative D call: TRBD1 (6 bases). This CDR3 has 13 amino acids. The V end lost 4 bases, the J end lost 8 bases, and 11 bases lay between the germline ends. Looked up from germline, CDR1 is SEHNR and CDR2 is FQNEAQ (reference sequence). The CDR3 DNA reads TGTGCCAGCAGCTCCGGACAGTCAGGGGAGCTGTTTTTT. Its translation: CASSSGQSGELFF.